Below, one T cell receptor beta chain is given with its context. The assay was immunoSEQ multiplex PCR, and TCRdb's table has in-frame clones only and misses some. This repertoire shows 71,000 or so clones, around 84% found once; its top ten account for about 1%. These data are taken from a study of radiotherapy plus CTLA-4 blockade in lung cancer. The germline CDR1 and CDR2 sequences are GTSNPN and SVGIG (reference sequence). V was cut by 1 base and J by 5 bases, with 12 bases left in between. The CDR3 length is 15 residues. This material consisted of peripheral blood, taken from a patient treated with radiotherapy plus ipilimumab. The clonotype comes from a human donor with non-small cell lung cancer who had stable disease on radiotherapy plus ipilimumab. This chain joins TRBV30 and TRBJ1-6; a weak D match, TRBD1 (6 bases). The CDR3 region is CAWSEQGRNNSPLHF. DNA for the CDR3: TGTGCCTGGAGTGAACAGGGAAGGAATAATTCACCCCTCCACTTT.